The rows below give T cell receptor beta chains drawn from one sample of a study of response to subunit inactivated influenza vaccine. MiXCR, applied by TCRdb to the RT-PCR reads, yields one record per CDR3 protein. Of approximately 530,000 distinct CDR3 sequences in the sample, around 7.7% are singletons; the top ten hold around 13%. The specimen was PBMCs from blood, collected approximately 25 months after vaccination. These receptors came from a man in his fifties or sixties who received an inactivated influenza vaccine. The CDR3 runs from the conserved cysteine through the conserved F or W. The order of the fields is J gene, D gene, V gene, CDR3 protein. A D gene is named only where the DNA matches it firmly.

J gene: TRBJ1-6; D gene: .; V gene: TRBV6-6; CDR3 protein: CASSYFDSPLHF
J gene: TRBJ2-3; D gene: .; V gene: TRBV28; CDR3 protein: CASSLLYEKTQYF
J gene: TRBJ2-5; D gene: .; V gene: TRBV19; CDR3 protein: CASRRTANSQETQYF
J gene: TRBJ1-1; D gene: TRBD1; V gene: TRBV2; CDR3 protein: CASRGDSYTEAFF
J gene: TRBJ2-3; D gene: .; V gene: TRBV30; CDR3 protein: CAWSVQIRDTQYF
J gene: TRBJ2-1; D gene: TRBD2; V gene: TRBV7-8; CDR3 protein: CASSLARLAGEGIYNEQFF
J gene: TRBJ2-2; D gene: TRBD1; V gene: TRBV6-5; CDR3 protein: CASRETPGTGWETGELFF
J gene: TRBJ2-7; D gene: TRBD1; V gene: TRBV5-6; CDR3 protein: CASTKTGGSSYEQYF
J gene: TRBJ2-3; D gene: TRBD2; V gene: TRBV20-1; CDR3 protein: CSAPSGGADTQYF
J gene: TRBJ2-7; D gene: TRBD1; V gene: TRBV6-2/TRBV6-3; CDR3 protein: CASTRPGQGVYAQYF
J gene: TRBJ1-6; D gene: .; V gene: TRBV15; CDR3 protein: CATSRQGNEYTPLHF
J gene: TRBJ1-3; D gene: .; V gene: TRBV7-2; CDR3 protein: CASSLGFRGSGNTIYF
J gene: TRBJ1-6; D gene: .; V gene: TRBV3-1; CDR3 protein: CASTNRENSPLHF
J gene: TRBJ2-2; D gene: .; V gene: TRBV7-9; CDR3 protein: CASSSSWENTGELFF
J gene: TRBJ2-7; D gene: .; V gene: TRBV6-2/TRBV6-3; CDR3 protein: CASSYDIFYEQYF
J gene: TRBJ2-2; D gene: TRBD2; V gene: TRBV20-1; CDR3 protein: CSARDNQRGGGGTGELFF
J gene: TRBJ2-2; D gene: TRBD2; V gene: TRBV20-1; CDR3 protein: CSAKYSGGRLSGELFF
J gene: TRBJ2-7; D gene: .; V gene: TRBV20-1; CDR3 protein: CSARSPDSTQYF
J gene: TRBJ2-3; D gene: TRBD1; V gene: TRBV7-6; CDR3 protein: CASSPGQGATSGTQYF
J gene: TRBJ2-3; D gene: TRBD2; V gene: TRBV5-1; CDR3 protein: CASSLYAGAGTDTQYF
J gene: TRBJ2-7; D gene: TRBD2; V gene: TRBV7-9; CDR3 protein: CASSFITSGGTYEQYF
J gene: TRBJ2-3; D gene: .; V gene: TRBV18; CDR3 protein: CASSPPVTTDTQYF
J gene: TRBJ1-4; D gene: .; V gene: TRBV15; CDR3 protein: CATSRAATNEKLFF
J gene: TRBJ2-1; D gene: TRBD1; V gene: TRBV4-3; CDR3 protein: CASSLQGREDEQFF
J gene: TRBJ2-1; D gene: TRBD1; V gene: TRBV5-1; CDR3 protein: CASSLRDRGRNEQFF
J gene: TRBJ2-6; D gene: TRBD1; V gene: TRBV11-1; CDR3 protein: CASSGTGVRANVLTF
J gene: TRBJ2-7; D gene: TRBD2; V gene: TRBV19; CDR3 protein: CASSIGIAGGEQYF
J gene: TRBJ2-7; D gene: TRBD1; V gene: TRBV27; CDR3 protein: CASSWARGPYEQYF